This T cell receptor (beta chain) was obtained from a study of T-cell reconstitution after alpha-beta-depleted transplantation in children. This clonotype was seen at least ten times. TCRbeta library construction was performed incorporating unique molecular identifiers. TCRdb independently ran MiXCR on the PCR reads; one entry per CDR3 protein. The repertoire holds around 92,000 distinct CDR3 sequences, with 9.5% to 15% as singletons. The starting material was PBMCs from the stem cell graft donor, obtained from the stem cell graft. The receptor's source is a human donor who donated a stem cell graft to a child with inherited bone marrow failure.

The CDR3 DNA reads as TGCAGCGCGGACGGGGGGAACCTTCCCGAGCAGTACTTC. Translation: CSADGGNLPEQYF. The gene calls are TRBV29-1 and TRBJ2-7; 7 positions match TRBD2. Germline lookup yields CDR1 SQVTM and CDR2 ANQGSEA. V shed 7 bases and J 6 bases; nucleotides not matched to a gene: 12. The CDR3 is 13 amino acids.